Listed below are T cell receptor beta chains from one sample, sequenced in a study of T cell responses to AZD1222 COVID-19 vaccine. Measured with immunoSEQ multiplex PCR; TCRdb has only the in-frame clones, and not every one. Here the sample spans about 99,000 clones, nearly 90% being singletons. Material: peripheral blood, obtained on day 0 of AZD1222 vaccination. The origin of the receptors is an adult in good health. Both conserved end residues are part of each CDR3. D genes are given only for firm matches. The listing skips clone size in some rows; elsewhere it reads once, few, many or a size class.

abundance,j_gene,v_gene,d_gene,CDR3nt,CDR3aa
NA,TRBJ2-1,TRBV14,NA,TGTGCCAGCAGCCAAGACATAAGTGGCCCATATAAGCAGTTCTTC,CASSQDISGPYKQFF
NA,TRBJ2-3,TRBV11-3,NA,TGTGCCAGCAGACCTAGCGTAAGCACAGATACGCAGTATTTT,CASRPSVSTDTQYF
many,TRBJ2-1,TRBV9,TRBD1,TGTGCCAGCGGGGACAGGTACAATGAGCAGTTCTTC,CASGDRYNEQFF
NA,TRBJ2-1,TRBV7-9,NA,TGTGCCAGCAGCCGCCCACTGGGATTAACCAATGAGCAGTTCTTC,CASSRPLGLTNEQFF
NA,TRBJ1-3,TRBV19,TRBD1,TGTGCCAGTAGTCCGGGGGACAGGGTTTCATCTGGAAACACCATATATTTT,CASSPGDRVSSGNTIYF
NA,TRBJ1-1,TRBV3-1/TRBV3-2,NA,TGTGCCAGCAGCCAAGACTACACTGAAGCTTTCTTT,CASSQDYTEAFF
NA,TRBJ2-1,TRBV27,NA,TGTGCCAGCAGTTTTTCTGGGACACACTCCTACAATGAGCAGTTCTTC,CASSFSGTHSYNEQFF
NA,TRBJ2-1,TRBV5-4,NA,TGTGCCAGCAGCAAGTTAGGCGAGGGGAATGAGCAGTTCTTC,CASSKLGEGNEQFF
few,TRBJ1-2,TRBV6-1,NA,TGTGCCAGCAGTGAAAATAGGCGTACAGCATCCTATGGCTACACCTTC,CASSENRRTASYGYTF
NA,TRBJ1-1,TRBV20-1,NA,TGCAGTGCTAGAGATTACACTGAAGCTTTCTTT,CSARDYTEAFF
NA,TRBJ2-2,TRBV27,NA,TGTGCCAGCAGTAAGGGACAGAACACCGGGGAGCTGTTTTTT,CASSKGQNTGELFF
NA,TRBJ2-5,TRBV5-1,NA,TGTGCCAGCAGCTTGAAGGGGGAGACCCAGTACTTC,CASSLKGETQYF
NA,TRBJ2-1,TRBV9,TRBD2,TGTGCCAGCAGCGTTAGCGGGGGGGCCAAAGCCTACAATGAGCAGTTCTTC,CASSVSGGAKAYNEQFF
NA,TRBJ1-1,TRBV5-4,TRBD1,TGTGCCAGCACCGGGGGGGGACAGATGAACACTGAAGCTTTCTTT,CASTGGGQMNTEAFF
once,TRBJ1-1,TRBV6-5,TRBD1,TGTGCCAGCAGCACAACGAGACAGGGCCATTGGGCTTTCTTT,CASSTTRQGHWAFF
NA,TRBJ2-6,TRBV19,NA,TGTGCCAGTAGTATAAGTGACTCTGGGGCCAACGTCCTGACTTTC,CASSISDSGANVLTF